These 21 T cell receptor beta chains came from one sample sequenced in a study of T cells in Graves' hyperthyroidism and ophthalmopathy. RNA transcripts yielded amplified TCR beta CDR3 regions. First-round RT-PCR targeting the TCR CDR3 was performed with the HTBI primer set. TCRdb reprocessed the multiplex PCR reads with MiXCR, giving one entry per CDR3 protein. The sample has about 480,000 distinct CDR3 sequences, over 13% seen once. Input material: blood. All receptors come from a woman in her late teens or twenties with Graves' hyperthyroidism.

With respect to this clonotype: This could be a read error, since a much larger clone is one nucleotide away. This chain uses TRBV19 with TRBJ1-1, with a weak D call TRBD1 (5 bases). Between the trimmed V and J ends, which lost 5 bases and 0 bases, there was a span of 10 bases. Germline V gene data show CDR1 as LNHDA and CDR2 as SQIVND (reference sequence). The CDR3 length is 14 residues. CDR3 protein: CASSDRDLNTEAFF. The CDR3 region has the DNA TGTGCCAGTAGTGACCGGGACCTGAACACTGAAGCTTTCTTT.

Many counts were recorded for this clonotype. The CDR3 DNA reads as TGTGCCAGCAGTTCCGGTACAAACTATGGCTACACCTTC. Translation gives CASSSGTNYGYTF. This chain joins TRBV12-3 or TRBV12-4 and TRBJ1-2, with D unresolved. This CDR3 spans 13 amino acids. V lost 4 bases to trimming and J lost 2 bases, with 8 bases between them.

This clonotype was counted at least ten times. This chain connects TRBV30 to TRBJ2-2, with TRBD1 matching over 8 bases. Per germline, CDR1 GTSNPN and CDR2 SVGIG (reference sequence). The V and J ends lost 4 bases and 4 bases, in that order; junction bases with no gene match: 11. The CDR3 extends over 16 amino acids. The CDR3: CAWKGLGQGTTGELFF. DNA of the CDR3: TGTGCCTGGAAAGGGCTCGGACAGGGAACCACCGGGGAGCTGTTTTTT.

CDR3 nucleotides: TGTGCCAGCAGCTTAGGAAACAGGCTAAACACTGAAGCTTTCTTT. Translating it yields CASSLGNRLNTEAFF. The chain employs TRBV11-2 and TRBJ1-1; D possibly corresponds to TRBD1 (5 bases). This CDR3 region has 15 residues. Per germline, CDR1 SGHAT and CDR2 FQNNGV. V dropped 1 base and J dropped 2 bases, with 11 bases sitting between them.

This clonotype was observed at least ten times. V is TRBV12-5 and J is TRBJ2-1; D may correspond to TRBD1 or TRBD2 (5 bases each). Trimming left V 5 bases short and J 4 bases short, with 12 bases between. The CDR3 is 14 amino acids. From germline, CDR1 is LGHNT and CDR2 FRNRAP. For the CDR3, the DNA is TGTGCTAGTGGTCCCGGGACGGATTACAATGAGCAGTTCTTC. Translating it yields CASGPGTDYNEQFF.

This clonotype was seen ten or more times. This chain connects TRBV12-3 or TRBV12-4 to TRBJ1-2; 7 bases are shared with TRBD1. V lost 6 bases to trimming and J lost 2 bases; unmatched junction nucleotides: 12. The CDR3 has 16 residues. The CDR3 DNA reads TGTGCCAGCAGCCATGGAAGGGGGCTAGGGAACTATGGCTACACCTTC. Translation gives CASSHGRGLGNYGYTF.

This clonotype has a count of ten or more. The CDR3 nucleotides are TGTGCCAGACAACGTCAGGGGCCAGAGACCCAGTACTTC. This gives the protein CARQRQGPETQYF. The genes are TRBV6-5 and TRBJ2-5; D may be TRBD1 (6 bases). The CDR3 is made up of 13 amino acids. Trimming left V 9 bases short and J 4 bases short, with 15 bases between. Germline V gene lookup returns CDR1 MNHEY and CDR2 SVGAGI.

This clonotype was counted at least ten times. In DNA form, the CDR3 reads TGCGCCAGCAGCCAAACGGGCCTACAGAATGAAAAACTGTTTTTT. It specifies CASSQTGLQNEKLFF. J is TRBJ1-4 and V is TRBV4-1; D is unresolved. Trimming cost V 2 bases and J 5 bases, with 12 bases left between them. Looked up from germline, CDR1 is MGHRA and CDR2 is YSYEKL. The CDR3 extends over 15 amino acids.

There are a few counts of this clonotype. The CDR3 nucleotides are TGTGCCAGCGGATCGGGTGGGCAGGGATGGATTGTAAATGAGCAGTTCTTC. It specifies CASGSGGQGWIVNEQFF. V gene TRBV12-3 or TRBV12-4 combines with J gene TRBJ2-1, with D maybe TRBD1 (5 bases). Trimming stripped 8 bases from V and 7 bases from J, with 27 bases between. The CDR3 sequence is 17 residues long.

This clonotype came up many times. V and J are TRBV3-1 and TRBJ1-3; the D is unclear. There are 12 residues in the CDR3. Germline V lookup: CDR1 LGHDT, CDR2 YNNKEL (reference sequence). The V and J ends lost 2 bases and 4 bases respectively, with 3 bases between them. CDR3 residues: CASSQRGNTIYF. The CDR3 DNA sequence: TGTGCCAGCAGCCAAAGAGGAAACACCATATATTTT.

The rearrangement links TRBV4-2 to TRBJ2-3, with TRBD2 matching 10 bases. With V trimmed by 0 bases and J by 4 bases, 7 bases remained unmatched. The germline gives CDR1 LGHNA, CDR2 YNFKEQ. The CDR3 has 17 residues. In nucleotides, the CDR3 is TGTGCCAGCAGCCAAGAACTAGCGGGATTAAGCGCAGATACGCAGTATTTT. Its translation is CASSQELAGLSADTQYF.

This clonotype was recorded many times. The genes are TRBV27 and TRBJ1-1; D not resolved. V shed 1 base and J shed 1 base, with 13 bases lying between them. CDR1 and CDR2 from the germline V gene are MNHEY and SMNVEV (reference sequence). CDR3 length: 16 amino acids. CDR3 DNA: TGTGCCAGCAGTTTATATGGGGATACACCGAACACTGAAGCTTTCTTT. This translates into CASSLYGDTPNTEAFF.

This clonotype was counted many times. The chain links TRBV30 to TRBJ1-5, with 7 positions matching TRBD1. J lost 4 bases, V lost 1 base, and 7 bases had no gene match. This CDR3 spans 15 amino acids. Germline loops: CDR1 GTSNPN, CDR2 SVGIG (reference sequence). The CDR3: CAWSEATGANQPQHF. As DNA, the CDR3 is TGTGCCTGGAGTGAGGCCACAGGGGCTAATCAGCCCCAGCATTTT.

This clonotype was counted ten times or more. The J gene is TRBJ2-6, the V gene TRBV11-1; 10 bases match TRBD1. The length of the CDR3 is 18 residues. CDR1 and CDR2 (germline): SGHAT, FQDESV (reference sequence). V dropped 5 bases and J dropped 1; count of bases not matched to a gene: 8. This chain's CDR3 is CASSPQDRGGSGANVLTF. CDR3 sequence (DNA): TGTGCCAGCAGCCCACAGGACAGGGGGGGGTCTGGGGCCAACGTCCTGACTTTC.

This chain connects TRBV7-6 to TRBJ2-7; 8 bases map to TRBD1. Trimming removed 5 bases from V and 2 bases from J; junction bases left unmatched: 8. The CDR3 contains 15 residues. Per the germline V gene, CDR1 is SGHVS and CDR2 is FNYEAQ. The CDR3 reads CASSAGQGAAYEQYF. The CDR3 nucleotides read TGTGCCAGCAGCGCAGGGCAGGGGGCCGCCTACGAGCAGTACTTC.

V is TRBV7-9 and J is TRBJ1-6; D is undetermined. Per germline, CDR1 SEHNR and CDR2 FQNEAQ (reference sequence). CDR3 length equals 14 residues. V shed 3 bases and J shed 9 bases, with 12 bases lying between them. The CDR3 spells CASSFWAAGSPLHF. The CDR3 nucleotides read TGTGCCAGCAGCTTTTGGGCAGCCGGTTCACCCCTCCACTTT.

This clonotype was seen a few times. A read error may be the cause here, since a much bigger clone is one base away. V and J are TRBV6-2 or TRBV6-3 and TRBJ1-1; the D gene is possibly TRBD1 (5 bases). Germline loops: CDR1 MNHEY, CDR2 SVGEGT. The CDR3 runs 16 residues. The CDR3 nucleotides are TGTGCCAGCAGTTACGGTGCCAGGGATGGGAACGCTGAAGCTTTCTTT. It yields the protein CASSYGARDGNAEAFF.

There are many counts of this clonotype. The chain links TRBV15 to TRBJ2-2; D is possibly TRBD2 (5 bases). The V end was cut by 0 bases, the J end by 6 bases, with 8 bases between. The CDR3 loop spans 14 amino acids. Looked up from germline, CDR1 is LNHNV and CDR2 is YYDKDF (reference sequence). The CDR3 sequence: CATSRDEGAGELFF. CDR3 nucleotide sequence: TGTGCCACCAGCAGAGATGAGGGTGCCGGGGAGCTGTTTTTT.

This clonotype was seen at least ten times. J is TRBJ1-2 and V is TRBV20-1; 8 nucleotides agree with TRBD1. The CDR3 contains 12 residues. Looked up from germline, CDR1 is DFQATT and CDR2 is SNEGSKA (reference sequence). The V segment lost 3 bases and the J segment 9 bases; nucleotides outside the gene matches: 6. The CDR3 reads CSASRQGQSYTF. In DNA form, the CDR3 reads TGCAGTGCTAGTCGACAGGGGCAGAGCTACACCTTC.

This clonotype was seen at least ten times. The DNA of the CDR3 is TGCGCCAGCAGCTTGGTTGGGGGTTCCAATGAGCAGTTCTTC. Translation gives CASSLVGGSNEQFF. The V gene is TRBV5-1, the J gene TRBJ2-1; TRBD1 or TRBD2 may be the D gene (5 bases each). Looked up from germline, CDR1 is SGHRS and CDR2 is YFSETQ. The CDR3 consists of 14 residues. V was shortened by 0 bases and J by 6 bases, with 10 bases between the two germline ends.

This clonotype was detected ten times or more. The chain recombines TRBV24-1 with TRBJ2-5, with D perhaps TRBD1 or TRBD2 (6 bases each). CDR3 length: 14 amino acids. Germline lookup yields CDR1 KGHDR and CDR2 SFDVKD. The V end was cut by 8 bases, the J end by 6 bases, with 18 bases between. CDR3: CATNAGGTEKTQYF. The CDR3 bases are TGTGCCACCAATGCCGGGGGCACCGAAAAGACCCAGTACTTC.